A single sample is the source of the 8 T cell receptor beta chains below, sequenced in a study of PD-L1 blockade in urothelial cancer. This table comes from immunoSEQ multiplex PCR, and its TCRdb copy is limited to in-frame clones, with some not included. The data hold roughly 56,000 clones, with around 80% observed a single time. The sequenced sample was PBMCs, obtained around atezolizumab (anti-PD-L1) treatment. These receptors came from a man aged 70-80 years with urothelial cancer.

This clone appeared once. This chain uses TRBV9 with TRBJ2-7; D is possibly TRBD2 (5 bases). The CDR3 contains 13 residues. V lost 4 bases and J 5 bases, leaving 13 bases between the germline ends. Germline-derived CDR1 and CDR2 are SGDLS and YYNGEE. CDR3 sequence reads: CASSHGSRDEQYF. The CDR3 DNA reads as TGTGCCAGCAGCCATGGGTCGAGGGACGAGCAGTACTTC.

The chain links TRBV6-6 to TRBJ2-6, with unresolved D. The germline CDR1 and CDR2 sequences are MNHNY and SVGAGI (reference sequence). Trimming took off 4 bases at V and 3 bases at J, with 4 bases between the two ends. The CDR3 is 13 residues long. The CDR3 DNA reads TGTGCCAGCAGTTTCGGTGGGGCCAACGTCCTGACTTTC. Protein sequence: CASSFGGANVLTF.

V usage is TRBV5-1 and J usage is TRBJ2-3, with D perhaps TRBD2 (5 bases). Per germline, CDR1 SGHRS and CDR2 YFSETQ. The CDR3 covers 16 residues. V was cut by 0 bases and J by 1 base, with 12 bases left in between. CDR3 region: CASSLDPVARTDTQYF. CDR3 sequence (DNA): TGCGCCAGCAGCTTGGATCCGGTAGCGCGCACAGATACGCAGTATTTT.

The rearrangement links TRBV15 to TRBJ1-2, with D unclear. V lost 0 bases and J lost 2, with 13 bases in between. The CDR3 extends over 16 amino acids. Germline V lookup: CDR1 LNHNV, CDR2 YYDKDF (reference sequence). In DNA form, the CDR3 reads TGTGCCACCAGCAGAGACTTACAGACGGGGAACTATGGCTACACCTTC. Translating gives CATSRDLQTGNYGYTF.

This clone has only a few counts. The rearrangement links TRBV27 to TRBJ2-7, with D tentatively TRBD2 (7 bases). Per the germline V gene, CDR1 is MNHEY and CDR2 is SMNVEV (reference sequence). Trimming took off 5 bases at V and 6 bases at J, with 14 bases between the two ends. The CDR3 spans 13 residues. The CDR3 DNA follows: TGTGCCAGCAGTCCCACCGGGGGGCTCGAGCAGTACTTC. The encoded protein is CASSPTGGLEQYF.

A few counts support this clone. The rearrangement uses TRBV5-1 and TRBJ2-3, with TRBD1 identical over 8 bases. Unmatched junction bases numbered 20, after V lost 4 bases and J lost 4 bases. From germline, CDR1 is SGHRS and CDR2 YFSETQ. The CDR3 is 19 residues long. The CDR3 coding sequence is TGCGCCAGCAGCCCGGACCGACAGGGGTCCCTAAGGGGGGCAGATACGCAGTATTTT. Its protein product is CASSPDRQGSLRGADTQYF.

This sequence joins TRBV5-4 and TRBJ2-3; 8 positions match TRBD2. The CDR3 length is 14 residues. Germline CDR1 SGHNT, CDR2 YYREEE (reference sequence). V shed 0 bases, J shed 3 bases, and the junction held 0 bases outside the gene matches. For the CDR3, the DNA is TGTGCCAGCAGCTTGGCGGGAGGGACAGATACGCAGTATTTT. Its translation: CASSLAGGTDTQYF. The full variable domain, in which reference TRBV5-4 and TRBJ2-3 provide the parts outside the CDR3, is ETGVTQSPTHLIKTRGQQVTLRCSSQSGHNTVSWYQQALGQGPQFIFQYYREEENGRGNFPPRFSGLQFPNYSSELNVNALELDDSALYLCASSLAGGTDTQYFGPGTRLTVL.

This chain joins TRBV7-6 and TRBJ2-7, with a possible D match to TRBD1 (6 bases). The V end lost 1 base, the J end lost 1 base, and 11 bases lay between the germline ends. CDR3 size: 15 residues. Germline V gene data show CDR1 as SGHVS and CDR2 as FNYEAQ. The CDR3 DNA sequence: TGTGCCAGCAGCTTAGATGCAGGGGTTTCCTACGAGCAGTACTTC. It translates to CASSLDAGVSYEQYF.